A single TCR beta chain is shown here with its context. The target antigen is unknown. The CDR3 runs to 16 residues. Germline V lookup: CDR1 SQVTM, CDR2 ANQGSEA. The V and J ends lost 3 bases and 3 bases respectively, with 19 bases between them. This record comes from a study of cytotoxic CD8 clonotypes in ibrutinib-treated CLL. Looking at the study overall: Investigators reported 25 or so partial and 2 complete responses; after median 68 months, 14 patients remained remitted and 12 progressed.

Assay: immunoSEQ multiplex PCR; the TCRdb copy retains only in-frame clones and omits some. Of more than 110,000 clones listed, about 70% were seen once; the top ten hold around 4.9%. Study-wide points: The study sampled sustained-remission and progressing patients at different times.

This specimen consisted of PBMCs, obtained after 24 months of ibrutinib treatment. V gene TRBV29-1 combines with J gene TRBJ2-3; D possibly corresponds to TRBD1 (5 bases). This clonotype was sampled from a human donor with chronic lymphocytic leukemia. CDR3 residues: CSVDAQSRVVTDTQYF. CDR3 nucleotide sequence: TGCAGCGTTGATGCCCAGTCCAGGGTAGTAACAGATACGCAGTATTTT.